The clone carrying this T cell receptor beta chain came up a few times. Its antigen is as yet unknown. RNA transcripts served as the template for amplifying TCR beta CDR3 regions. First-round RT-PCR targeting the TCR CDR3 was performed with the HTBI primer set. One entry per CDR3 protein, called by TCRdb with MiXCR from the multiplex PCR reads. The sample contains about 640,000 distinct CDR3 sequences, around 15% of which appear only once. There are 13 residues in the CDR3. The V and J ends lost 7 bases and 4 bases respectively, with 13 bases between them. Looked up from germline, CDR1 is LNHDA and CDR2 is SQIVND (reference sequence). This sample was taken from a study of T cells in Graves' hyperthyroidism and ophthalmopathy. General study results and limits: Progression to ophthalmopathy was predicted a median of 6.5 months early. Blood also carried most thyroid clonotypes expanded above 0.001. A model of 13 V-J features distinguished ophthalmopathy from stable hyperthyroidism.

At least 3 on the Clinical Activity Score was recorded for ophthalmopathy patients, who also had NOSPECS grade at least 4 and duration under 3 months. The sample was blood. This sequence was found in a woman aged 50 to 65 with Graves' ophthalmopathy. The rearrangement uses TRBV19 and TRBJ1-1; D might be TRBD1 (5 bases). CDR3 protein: CASNPGGSTEAFF. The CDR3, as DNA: TGTGCCAGTAACCCCGGGGGAAGCACTGAAGCTTTCTTT. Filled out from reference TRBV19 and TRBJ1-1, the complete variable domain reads DGGITQSPKYLFRKEGQNVTLSCEQNLNHDAMYWYRQDPGQGLRLIYYSQIVNDFQKGDIAEGYSVSREKKESFPLTVTSAQKNPTAFYLCASNPGGSTEAFFGQGTRLTVV.